These T cell receptor beta chains were read from a single sample in a study of blood T cells in healthy people across ages. TCRdb analysed the 5' RACE reads with MiXCR anew, one entry per CDR3 protein. The sample includes hundreds of thousands of distinct CDR3 sequences, 58% of them seen just once. Sequenced sample: blood. The receptors come from a man aged 55 to 70 in good health. Each CDR3 is given with its conserved first and last residue. Each record gives: D gene, V gene, J gene, clone size, CDR3 protein, CDR3 DNA. The D gene is left open where the match is weak. A row's size may be missing; if present it is once, few, many or a size class.

>TRBD1|TRBV20-1|TRBJ2-5|many
CSLKTGGRETQYF
TGCAGCCTCAAGACAGGGGGCCGGGAGACCCAGTACTTC
>TRBD2|TRBV6-2/TRBV6-3|TRBJ2-7|NA
CASSSAVVAGGLYEQYF
TGTGCCAGCAGTTCCGCCGTGGTAGCGGGGGGCCTATACGAGCAGTACTTC
>NA|TRBV5-1|TRBJ2-5|NA
CASSFPVETQYF
TGCGCCAGCAGCTTTCCGGTGGAGACCCAGTACTTC
>NA|TRBV28|TRBJ1-2|NA
CASSLVRVNYSYTF
TGTGCCAGCAGTTTAGTCAGGGTTAACTATAGCTACACCTTC
>NA|TRBV20-1|TRBJ1-5|many
CSASGPRGQPQHF
TGCAGTGCGAGTGGCCCCCGGGGACAGCCCCAGCATTTT
>TRBD1|TRBV20-1|TRBJ2-3|NA
CSARDLTGGSDTQYF
TGCAGTGCTAGAGATCTGACAGGGGGCTCGGATACGCAGTATTTT
>TRBD1|TRBV12-3/TRBV12-4|TRBJ1-1|NA
CASSSTGDGYTEAFF
TGTGCCAGCAGCTCGACAGGGGATGGGTACACTGAAGCTTTCTTT
>NA|TRBV16|TRBJ1-5|NA
CASSLGSVSNQPQHF
TGTGCCAGCAGCCTCGGCAGCGTTAGCAATCAGCCCCAGCATTTT
>TRBD2|TRBV7-2|TRBJ2-1|once
CASSSTSGGVNEQFF
TGTGCCAGCAGCTCCACTAGCGGGGGGGTCAATGAGCAGTTCTTC
>NA|TRBV7-2|TRBJ1-5|once
CASSLPGDQPQHF
TGTGCCAGCAGCTTACCTGGGGATCAGCCCCAGCATTTT
>NA|TRBV7-9|TRBJ2-1|NA
CASSMEGGGKNEQFF
TGTGCCAGCAGCATGGAAGGGGGGGGGAAAAATGAGCAGTTCTTC
>TRBD2|TRBV29-1|TRBJ2-1|NA
CSVDRSSGGEQFF
TGCAGCGTCGATAGGTCTAGCGGGGGTGAGCAGTTCTTC
>NA|TRBV20-1|TRBJ2-7|NA
CSASSSRSSYEQYF
TGCAGTGCTAGCTCCTCAAGGAGCTCCTACGAGCAGTACTTC
>NA|TRBV3-1|TRBJ1-2|NA
CASSQAAGDNYGYTF
TGTGCCAGCAGCCAAGCGGCAGGCGATAACTATGGCTACACCTTC
>TRBD1|TRBV20-1|TRBJ2-7|NA
CSALDRTGPEQYF
TGCAGTGCTCTCGACCGGACAGGGCCCGAGCAGTACTTC
>NA|TRBV5-4|TRBJ2-4|NA
CVSSLEGTRGDIQYF
TGTGTCAGCAGCTTGGAGGGGACGCGAGGGGACATTCAGTACTTC
>NA|TRBV20-1|TRBJ1-1|NA
CSAPLWGQNTEAFF
TGCAGTGCGCCCTTGTGGGGGCAGAACACTGAAGCTTTCTTT
>NA|TRBV7-8|TRBJ1-4|NA
CASSLARVRNEKLFF
TGTGCCAGCAGCTTAGCGAGGGTCCGTAATGAAAAACTGTTTTTT
>TRBD2|TRBV6-1|TRBJ2-1|few
CASSRGTSGGPYNEQFF
TGTGCCAGCAGCCGAGGGACTAGCGGGGGACCCTACAATGAGCAGTTCTTC
>NA|TRBV5-1|TRBJ2-1|few
CASSPYKPSYNEQFF
TGCGCCAGCAGCCCATACAAGCCCTCCTACAATGAGCAGTTCTTC